Listed below are T cell receptor beta chains from one sample, sequenced in a study of blood T cell repertoires in COVID-19. Here immunoSEQ multiplex PCR was the method, and the copy in TCRdb shows in-frame clones only, minus some. The table records 270,000 or so clones, around four fifths of them present only once. Specimen: peripheral blood. All receptors come from a woman aged 50 to 60 who had recovered from COVID-19. The CDR3 runs from the conserved cysteine through the conserved F or W.

>TRBV28
CASRKWAETQYF
>TRBV25-1
CASSESPGRPGQETQYF
>TRBV28
CANSPTDRVGELFF
>TRBV30
CAWRLAGAVYTDTQYF
>TRBV30
CAWSFGTGNEQYF
>TRBV10-3
CAIRGTSRPYNEQFF
>TRBV10-3
CAISESTDRTGGQETQYF
>TRBV18
CASSPIQDTYEQYF
>TRBV6-5
CASRGDNSYEQYF
>TRBV18
CASFSYRDGYTF
>TRBV29-1
CSTSTGGSGYTF
>TRBV3-1/TRBV3-2
CASSPLQGSYNEQFF
>TRBV2
CASSEKPIAGGLWETQYF
>TRBV19
CASSIPTGNQPQHF
>TRBV7-9
CASSLMRDRARGYTF
>TRBV18
CASSPPSTDTQYF
>TRBV19
CASSGRRRDRGREKPEQYF
>TRBV2
CASMRDRGRGTQYF
>TRBV18
CASSPPLGDYNEQFF
>TRBV5-8
CASSFQTAQSGELFF
>TRBV10-2
CASSEVQGAIGRQPQHF
>TRBV4-1
CASRDRGSNTEAFF
>TRBV4-3
CASSPRQGASYEQYF
>TRBV7-9
CASRGAGQGASNYGYTF
>TRBV9
CASSQDRGRTGELFF
>TRBV19
CASTPPRRNTEAFF
>TRBV10-3
CATTTGTSVNEQFF
>TRBV7-2
CASSPRLSYGYTF
>TRBV30
CAWSNGGGRTEAFF
>TRBV5-1
CASSLVYRGQYEQYF
>TRBV9
CARGTVPRRTQYF
>TRBV9
CASSVAGGPQETQYF
>TRBV28
CASSSAGGRYGYTF
>TRBV15
CATSRDSGTGKNTIYF
>TRBV30
CAWSLVRGNTIYF
>TRBV7-9
CASSPPLSGNEKLFF
>TRBV4-1
CASSQTRDSKETQYF
>TRBV6-5
CASSERGGWSPLHF
>TRBV4-3
CASSHNRGGETQYF
>TRBV29-1
CSVYLTGLGSTEAFF
>TRBV14
CASSLRGGQPQHF
>TRBV3-1/TRBV3-2
CASSHAGTNYNEQFF
>TRBV19
CASSPLAGSYNEQFF
>TRBV30
CAWSDVTADQPQHF
>TRBV10-1
CASSLPLDRRDTEAFF
>TRBV10-1
CASSLGTANEKLFF
>TRBV25-1
CASTSSNTGELFF
>TRBV3-1/TRBV3-2
CASRTLGAGEETQYF
>TRBV19
CASSIPGQGGEKLFF
>TRBV5-1
CASSPPLAGGPDTQYF